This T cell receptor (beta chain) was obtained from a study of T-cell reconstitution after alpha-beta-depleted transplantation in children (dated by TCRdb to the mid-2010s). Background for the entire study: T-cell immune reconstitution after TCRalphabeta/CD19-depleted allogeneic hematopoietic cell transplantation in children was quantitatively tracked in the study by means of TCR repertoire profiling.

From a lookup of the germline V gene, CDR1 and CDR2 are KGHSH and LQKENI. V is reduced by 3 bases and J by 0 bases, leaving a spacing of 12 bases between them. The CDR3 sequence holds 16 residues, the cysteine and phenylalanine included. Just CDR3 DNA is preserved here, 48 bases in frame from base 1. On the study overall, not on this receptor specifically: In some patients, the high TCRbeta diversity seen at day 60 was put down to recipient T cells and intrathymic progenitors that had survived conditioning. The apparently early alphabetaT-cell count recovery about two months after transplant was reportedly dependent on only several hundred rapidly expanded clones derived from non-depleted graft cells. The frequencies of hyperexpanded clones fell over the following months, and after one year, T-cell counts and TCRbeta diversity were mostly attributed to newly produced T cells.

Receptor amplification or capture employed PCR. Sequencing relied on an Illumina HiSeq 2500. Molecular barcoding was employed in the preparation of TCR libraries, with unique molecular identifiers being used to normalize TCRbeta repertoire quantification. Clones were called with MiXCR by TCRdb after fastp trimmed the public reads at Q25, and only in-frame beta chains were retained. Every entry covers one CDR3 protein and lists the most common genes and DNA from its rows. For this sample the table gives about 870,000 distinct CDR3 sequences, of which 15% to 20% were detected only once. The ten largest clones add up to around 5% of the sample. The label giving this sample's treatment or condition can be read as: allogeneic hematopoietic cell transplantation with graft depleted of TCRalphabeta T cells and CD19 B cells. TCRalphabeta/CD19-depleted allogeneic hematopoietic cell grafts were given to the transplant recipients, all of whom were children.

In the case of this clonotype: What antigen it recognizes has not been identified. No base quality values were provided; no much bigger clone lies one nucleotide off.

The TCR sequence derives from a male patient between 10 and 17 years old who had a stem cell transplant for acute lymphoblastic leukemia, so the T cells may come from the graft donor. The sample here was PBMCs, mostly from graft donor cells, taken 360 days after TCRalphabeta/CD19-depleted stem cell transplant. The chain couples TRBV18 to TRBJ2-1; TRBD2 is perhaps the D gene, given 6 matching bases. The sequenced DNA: TGTGCCAGCTCACCGGCTGCGGGGTTCTCCTACAATGAGCAGTTCTTC. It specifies CASSPAAGFSYNEQFF.